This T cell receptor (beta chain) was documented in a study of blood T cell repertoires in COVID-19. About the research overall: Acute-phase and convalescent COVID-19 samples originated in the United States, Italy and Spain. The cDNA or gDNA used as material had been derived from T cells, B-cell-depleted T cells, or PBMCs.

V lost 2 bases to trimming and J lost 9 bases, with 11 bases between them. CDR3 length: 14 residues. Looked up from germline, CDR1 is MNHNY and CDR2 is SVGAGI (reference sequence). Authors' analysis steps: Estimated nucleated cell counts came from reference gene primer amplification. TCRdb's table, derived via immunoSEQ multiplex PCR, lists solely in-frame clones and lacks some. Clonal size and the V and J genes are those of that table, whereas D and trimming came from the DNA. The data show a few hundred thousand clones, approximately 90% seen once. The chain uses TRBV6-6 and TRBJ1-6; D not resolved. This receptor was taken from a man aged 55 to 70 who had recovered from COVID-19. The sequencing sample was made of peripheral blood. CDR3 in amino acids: CASSYLAVPSPLHF. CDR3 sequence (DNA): TGTGCCAGCAGTTACCTGGCAGTTCCTTCACCCCTCCACTTT.